These 20 T cell receptor beta chains came from one sample sequenced in a study of neurological immune-mediated disorders. TCRdb reprocessed the 5' RACE reads with MiXCR, giving one entry per CDR3 protein. Among tens of thousands of distinct CDR3 sequences listed, 13% to 15% were seen once. The sequenced material came from PBMCs. These receptors were obtained from a woman in her forties or fifties with HTLV-1-associated myelopathy (HAM/TSP).

This clonotype was seen many times. This rearrangement joins TRBV12-3 or TRBV12-4 to TRBJ2-1; TRBD1 aligns across 8 bases. The CDR3 consists of 14 residues. The ends lost 2 bases at V and 9 bases at J; junction bases unmatched: 6. The CDR3 nucleotides are TGTGCCAGCAGTTTAAGGGCAGGGGGCGCTGAGCAGTTCTTC. Protein product: CASSLRAGGAEQFF.

This clonotype appeared many times. The V call is TRBV21-1, the J call TRBJ1-5. TRBV21-1 is noted as a pseudogene. This CDR3 spans 15 amino acids. The CDR3 loop is CASSRRLNHNQPQHF. The CDR3 region has the DNA TGTGCCAGCAGCAGAAGACTTAATCACAATCAGCCCCAGCATTTT.

This clonotype appeared many times. CDR3: CASSPQETGNNQPQHF. For the CDR3, the DNA is TGTGCCAGCTCACCACAGGAGACAGGTAACAATCAGCCCCAGCATTTT. The rearrangement uses TRBV18 and TRBJ1-5, with D perhaps TRBD1 (6 bases). CDR3 length: 16 amino acids. The germline V gene encodes CDR1 KGHSH and CDR2 LQKENI. V lost 1 base to trimming and J lost 3 bases, with 13 bases between them.

The chain has TRBV10-3 and TRBJ2-7; D gene unclear. Germline V gene lookup returns CDR1 ENHRY and CDR2 SYGVKD. V dropped 5 bases and J dropped 5 bases, with 16 bases sitting between them. The CDR3 length is 14 residues. The CDR3 spells CAISPVTIPHEQYF. In DNA, the CDR3 is TGTGCCATCAGTCCGGTTACAATCCCCCACGAGCAGTACTTC.

This clonotype has ten or more counts. The chain recombines TRBV7-9 with TRBJ2-3, with 9 bases fitting TRBD1. CDR1 is SEHNR, CDR2 FQNEAQ, per germline (reference sequence). The junction had 4 bases not matched to a gene; V was cut back by 8 bases and J by 1 base. CDR3 size: 14 residues. In DNA form, the CDR3 reads TGTGCCAGCCAAGACAGGGGGGGCACAGATACGCAGTATTTT. This translates into CASQDRGGTDTQYF.

This clonotype has at least ten counts. The gene calls are TRBV7-8 and TRBJ1-4, with 7 bases matching TRBD1. Germline V gene data show CDR1 as SGHVS and CDR2 as FQNEAQ. CDR3 length: 15 residues. After removal of 5 bases from V and 5 bases from J, the junction contained 8 bases not matched to a gene. The CDR3 bases are TGTGCCAGCAGCATAAAAGGGGACAGAAATGAAAAACTGTTTTTT. Its translation: CASSIKGDRNEKLFF.

This clonotype was picked up many times. The chain has TRBV7-9 and TRBJ1-2, with 7 bases that match TRBD1. There are 13 residues in the CDR3. V dropped 6 bases and J dropped 6; count of bases not matched to a gene: 7. Germline loops: CDR1 SEHNR, CDR2 FQNEAQ (reference sequence). CDR3 amino acids: CASRSRQGDGYTF. For the CDR3, the DNA is TGTGCCAGCAGGTCACGACAGGGAGATGGCTACACCTTC. Drawing the rest from reference TRBV7-9 and TRBJ1-2, the complete variable domain is DTGVSQNPRHKITKRGQNVTFRCDPISEHNRLYWYRQTLGQGPEFLTYFQNEAQLEKSRLLSDRFSAERPKGSFSTLEIQRTEQGDSAMYLCASRSRQGDGYTFGSGTRLTVV.

This clonotype was detected many times. V gene TRBV7-2 combines with J gene TRBJ1-5; perhaps TRBD1 as D (6 bases). Germline assignment: CDR1 SGHTA and CDR2 FQGNSA. V was clipped by 3 bases and J by 4 bases, with 13 bases between them. The CDR3 loop spans 15 amino acids. In DNA, the CDR3 is TGTGCCAGCAGCTTTCTCTCAGGGGAGAATCAGCCCCAGCATTTT. Its protein is CASSFLSGENQPQHF.

This clonotype was counted at least ten times. V usage is TRBV5-1 and J usage is TRBJ2-6; no firm D call. V was clipped by 5 bases and J by 6 bases, with 18 bases between them. The CDR3 is 16 residues long. Germline CDR1 reads SGHRS; CDR2 reads YFSETQ. CDR3 amino acids: CASRRYRNWEANVLTF. The CDR3 nucleotides are TGCGCCAGCAGACGGTACCGTAATTGGGAGGCCAACGTCCTGACTTTC. Drawing the rest from reference TRBV5-1 and TRBJ2-6, the complete variable domain is KAGVTQTPRYLIKTRGQQVTLSCSPISGHRSVSWYQQTPGQGLQFLFEYFSETQRNKGNFPGRFSGRQFSNSRSEMNVSTLELGDSALYLCASRRYRNWEANVLTFGAGSRLTVL.

The gene calls are TRBV29-1 and TRBJ2-4; TRBD1 might be the D (6 bases). CDR1 and CDR2 from the germline V gene are SQVTM and ANQGSEA. V lost 4 bases to trimming and J lost 1 base, with 8 bases between them. This CDR3 contains 13 residues. DNA of the CDR3: TGCAGCGTTGCAGGGGTCGCCAAAAACATTCAGTACTTC. Protein product: CSVAGVAKNIQYF.

Many counts were recorded for this clonotype. The rearrangement joins TRBV5-5 to TRBJ1-1; D is possibly TRBD1 (6 bases). The CDR3 totals 15 residues. CDR1 SGHKS and CDR2 YYEKEE come from the germline V gene (reference sequence). V dropped 0 bases and J dropped 0 bases, with 9 bases sitting between them. The CDR3 nucleotides are TGTGCCAGCAGCTTGGAGCCAGGGGTGAACACTGAAGCTTTCTTT. It codes for CASSLEPGVNTEAFF.

Comments on this clonotype: A junction boundary mismatches the germline segment, possibly from a read error. This chain links TRBV3-1 with TRBJ2-5; perhaps TRBD1 as D (5 bases). The CDR3 spans 14 residues. Germline CDR1 LGHDT, CDR2 YNNKEL (reference sequence). This CDR3 reads CASSRQGYQETQYF. CDR3 nucleotides: TGTGCCAGCAGCCGTCAGGGTTACCAAGAGACCCAGTACTTT.

This clonotype appeared many times. V is TRBV11-2 and J is TRBJ2-7; 13 nucleotides align to TRBD2. This CDR3 contains 16 residues. With V trimmed by 2 bases and J by 4 bases, 5 bases remained unmatched. Germline assignment: CDR1 SGHAT and CDR2 FQNNGV. The CDR3, as DNA: TGTGCCAGCAGCTTAACGACTAGCGGGGGGATGTACGAGCAGTACGTC. Its translation is CASSLTTSGGMYEQYV.

This clonotype was found many times. The chain couples TRBV7-9 to TRBJ1-5; maybe TRBD1 (5 bases). This CDR3 region has 14 residues. From germline, CDR1 is SEHNR and CDR2 FQNEAQ (reference sequence). The V end was cut by 3 bases, the J end by 3 bases, with 9 bases between. CDR3 nucleotides: TGTGCCAGCAGCTTGGGGACTATCAATCAGCCCCAGCATTTT. It is translated as CASSLGTINQPQHF.

The chain links TRBV5-1 to TRBJ2-1, with D hard to call. V shed 4 bases and J shed 8 bases, with 7 bases lying between them. The CDR3 runs to 11 residues. Germline loops: CDR1 SGHRS, CDR2 YFSETQ. The CDR3 region is CASSAHDEQFF. In DNA, the CDR3 is TGCGCCAGCAGCGCCCACGATGAGCAGTTCTTC. Full variable domain (remainder filled in from reference TRBV5-1 and TRBJ2-1): KAGVTQTPRYLIKTRGQQVTLSCSPISGHRSVSWYQQTPGQGLQFLFEYFSETQRNKGNFPGRFSGRQFSNSRSEMNVSTLELGDSALYLCASSAHDEQFFGPGTRLTVL.

This clonotype has at least ten counts. The chain links TRBV5-1 to TRBJ2-2; D is unclear. V gave up 4 bases and J gave up 2 bases, with 6 bases separating them. Germline lookup yields CDR1 SGHRS and CDR2 YFSETQ. The CDR3 extends over 13 amino acids. The CDR3 protein is CASSPENTGELFF. The CDR3 nucleotides read TGCGCCAGCAGCCCCGAAAACACCGGGGAGCTGTTTTTT.

This clonotype came up many times. The V and J genes are TRBV20-1 and TRBJ1-1; D remains ambiguous. V lost 6 bases and J lost 5, with 22 bases in between. The CDR3 is made up of 15 amino acids. Per the germline V gene, CDR1 is DFQATT and CDR2 is SNEGSKA (reference sequence). The CDR3 DNA reads as TGCAGTGCCCCCTTGGGTCGGGGATGGGTAACTGAAGCTTTCTTT. This codes for CSAPLGRGWVTEAFF.

Relative to its sample, this clonotype is medium-sized. The V and J genes are TRBV12-3 or TRBV12-4 and TRBJ1-5; TRBD1 is a possible D gene (5 bases). Trimming pared 1 base from V and 3 bases from J, leaving 10 bases between. This CDR3 spans 15 amino acids. As DNA, the CDR3 is TGTGCCAGCAGTTTAGGCAGGGTTACCAATCAGCCCCAGCATTTT. Protein sequence: CASSLGRVTNQPQHF.

In this sample, this clonotype turned up many times. The chain is built from TRBV7-8 and TRBJ2-1, with D perhaps TRBD2 (6 bases). V was cut by 6 bases and J by 1 base, with 13 bases left in between. This CDR3 has 15 amino acids. From germline, CDR1 is SGHVS and CDR2 FQNEAQ. This CDR3 is CASRLGTPSYNEQFF. The CDR3 bases are TGTGCCAGCAGGCTCGGGACTCCTTCCTACAATGAGCAGTTCTTC. Looking up the rest from reference TRBV7-8 and TRBJ2-1 gives the full variable domain: GAGVSQSPRYKVAKRGQDVALRCDPISGHVSLFWYQQALGQGPEFLTYFQNEAQLDKSGLPSDRFFAERPEGSVSTLKIQRTQQEDSAVYLCASRLGTPSYNEQFFGPGTRLTVL.

This clonotype was seen repeatedly, ten times or more. The chain carries TRBV5-1 and TRBJ2-7; D gene ambiguous. This CDR3 is 15 amino acids long. The germline CDR1 and CDR2 sequences are SGHRS and YFSETQ. The V end was cut by 0 bases, the J end by 0 bases, with 10 bases between. Here the CDR3 reads CASSLDGTNSYEQYF. The CDR3 DNA sequence: TGCGCCAGCAGCTTGGACGGTACCAACTCCTACGAGCAGTACTTC. The full variable domain, rest sourced from reference TRBV5-1 and TRBJ2-7, is KAGVTQTPRYLIKTRGQQVTLSCSPISGHRSVSWYQQTPGQGLQFLFEYFSETQRNKGNFPGRFSGRQFSNSRSEMNVSTLELGDSALYLCASSLDGTNSYEQYFGPGTRLTVT.